What follows are 23 T cell receptor beta chains derived from one specimen sequenced in a study of cytomegalovirus exposure and HLA in healthy donors. Profiled with immunoSEQ multiplex PCR; TCRdb holds only in-frame clones, not every one. The sample lists tens of thousands of clones; roughly 94% were seen once. The sequenced sample consisted of PBMCs. The origin of the receptors is a man aged 18-30 years in good health and CMV-seropositive.

The chain joins TRBV6-1 to TRBJ1-2; TRBD1 aligns across 8 bases. Per germline, CDR1 MNHNS and CDR2 SASEGT. This CDR3 has 14 amino acids. With 6 bases clipped from V and 2 bases from J, the junction kept 5 bases outside the gene matches. The CDR3 nucleotides read TGTGCCAGCAGCGAGCGACAGGGGAACTATGGCTACACCTTC. It yields the protein CASSERQGNYGYTF.

A note on this clone: Sequence at one end of the junction differs from germline and may be a read error. The chain employs TRBV4-3 and TRBJ2-7; D is undetermined. The CDR3 consists of 14 residues. The V gene's germline CDR1 is LGHNA and CDR2 YSLEER. CDR3 bases: TGCGCCAGCAGCCAAGATTCCTTCTCCCACGAGCAGTACTTC. Protein product: CASSQDSFSHEQYF.

This clone was recorded once. V and J are TRBV5-1 and TRBJ2-3; D is perhaps TRBD1 (5 bases). Germline V lookup: CDR1 SGHRS, CDR2 YFSETQ. Trimming took 2 bases from V and 1 from J, leaving 8 bases between them. CDR3 length: 14 residues. DNA of the CDR3: TGCGCCAGCAGCTTCCGCAGGGGCACAGATACGCAGTATTTT. Its protein is CASSFRRGTDTQYF.

The rearrangement links TRBV4-1 to TRBJ2-3, with TRBD2 matching over 12 bases. V lost 1 base, J lost 6 bases, and 5 bases stayed unmatched. The CDR3 length is 16 residues. Germline V gene lookup returns CDR1 MGHRA and CDR2 YSYEKL. Written as DNA, the CDR3 is TGCGCCAGCAGCCAAGTCACGACTAGCGGGGGTGATACGCAGTATTTT. Amino acids: CASSQVTTSGGDTQYF.

The genes are TRBV10-3 and TRBJ2-2; 8 nucleotides align to TRBD1. Germline V gives CDR1 ENHRY, CDR2 SYGVKD. CDR3 length equals 14 residues. Unmatched junction bases numbered 6, after V lost 5 bases and J lost 7 bases. The CDR3 coding sequence is TGTGCCATCAGTCCCGGTACAGGGGGCGGGGAGCTGTTTTTT. This codes for CAISPGTGGGELFF.

The rearrangement uses TRBV10-1 and TRBJ2-7; tentative D call: TRBD1 (5 bases). The CDR3 loop spans 15 amino acids. V lost 2 bases to trimming and J lost 2 bases, with 13 bases between them. Germline loops: CDR1 WNHNN, CDR2 SYGVQD (reference sequence). In DNA, the CDR3 is TGCGCCAGCAGTGAGGAGACAGCTATTACCTACGAGCAGTACTTC. Its protein is CASSEETAITYEQYF.

This chain connects TRBV11-3 to TRBJ1-2, with 9 nucleotides matching TRBD1. The germline V gene has CDR1 SGHNT and CDR2 YENEEA. CDR3 length: 15 amino acids. The ends lost 5 bases at V and 3 bases at J; junction bases unmatched: 7. CDR3 DNA sequence: TGTGCCAGCAGCCTACCGGGACAGGGACACTATGGCTACACCTTC. Its protein is CASSLPGQGHYGYTF.

This chain uses TRBV30 with TRBJ2-7; D is unresolved. The CDR3 sequence is 14 residues long. CDR1 is GTSNPN, CDR2 SVGIG, per germline (reference sequence). Trimming took 3 bases from V and 2 from J, leaving 14 bases between them. This chain's CDR3 is CAWSQDGHPYEQYF. The CDR3 region has the DNA TGTGCCTGGAGCCAAGATGGCCATCCCTACGAGCAGTACTTC.

V gene TRBV9 combines with J gene TRBJ2-3, with D possibly being TRBD2 (6 bases). Looked up from germline, CDR1 is SGDLS and CDR2 is YYNGEE. This CDR3 has 15 amino acids. V lost 3 bases and J lost 0, with 11 bases in between. CDR3 in amino acids: CASSASGSSTDTQYF. CDR3 nucleotides: TGTGCCAGCAGCGCAAGCGGGTCTAGCACAGATACGCAGTATTTT.

The chain links TRBV28 to TRBJ1-2; D is possibly TRBD1 (6 bases). Germline V gene data show CDR1 as MDHEN and CDR2 as SYDVKM. V gave up 4 bases and J gave up 8 bases, with 11 bases separating them. This CDR3 has 12 amino acids. As DNA, the CDR3 is TGTGCCAGCAGTTCAGGACAGTCAGGCTACACCTTC. This sequence encodes CASSSGQSGYTF.

This rearrangement joins TRBV4-1 to TRBJ2-3; TRBD1 matches at 8 bases. Per germline, CDR1 MGHRA and CDR2 YSYEKL. Germline trimming cut 3 bases from V and 4 bases from J; bases unmatched to any gene: 9. The CDR3 loop spans 16 amino acids. CDR3 nucleotides: TGCGCCAGCAGCCAGGATTCGGACAGGGATGCAGATACGCAGTATTTT. It encodes CASSQDSDRDADTQYF.

The chain has TRBV15 and TRBJ2-7; 8 bases are a match to TRBD2. Germline CDR1 reads LNHNV; CDR2 reads YYDKDF (reference sequence). The CDR3 contains 13 residues. V was clipped by 5 bases and J by 4 bases; unmatched bases: 4. The CDR3 nucleotides are TGTGCCACCAGCTCCGGGAGGGCATACGAGCAGTACTTC. Its protein product is CATSSGRAYEQYF.

The chain carries TRBV7-8 and TRBJ2-7, with a possible D match to TRBD2 (6 bases). The CDR3 is 14 amino acids. V lost 5 bases and J lost 0, with 11 bases in between. Germline CDR1 SGHVS, CDR2 FQNEAQ. The CDR3, as DNA: TGTGCCAGCAGCACGCCTAGCGTCTCCTACGAGCAGTACTTC. It encodes CASSTPSVSYEQYF.

The chain couples TRBV5-1 to TRBJ2-1; TRBD2 aligns across 7 bases. The V gene end was trimmed by 3 bases and the J gene end by 0 bases; junction bases not matched to a gene: 6. The CDR3 loop spans 16 amino acids. CDR1 is SGHRS, CDR2 YFSETQ, per germline. CDR3 residues: CASSSSGGFSYNEQFF. For the CDR3, the DNA is TGCGCCAGCAGCTCCTCCGGGGGGTTCTCCTACAATGAGCAGTTCTTC.

The chain combines TRBV11-2 with TRBJ2-7; 9 bases align to TRBD1. Germline CDR1 and CDR2: SGHAT and FQNNGV. The CDR3 runs to 15 residues. V lost 5 bases to trimming and J lost 4 bases; unmatched junction nucleotides: 9. CDR3 in amino acids: CASSPSRDRVYEQYF. The CDR3 DNA reads as TGTGCCAGCAGCCCCTCCCGGGACAGGGTGTACGAGCAGTACTTC.

V usage is TRBV28 and J usage is TRBJ1-5; D remains unclear. The germline V and J ends were trimmed by 4 bases and 0 bases, with 7 bases remaining between them. The CDR3 is 14 amino acids. Germline V gene sequence: CDR1 MDHEN, CDR2 SYDVKM. The CDR3 here is CASSWGASNQPQHF. CDR3 DNA sequence: TGTGCCAGCAGTTGGGGAGCTAGCAATCAGCCCCAGCATTTT.

This chain uses TRBV11-2 with TRBJ2-1; 8 bases are shared with TRBD2. The germline V gene encodes CDR1 SGHAT and CDR2 FQNNGV. The CDR3 extends over 15 amino acids. V lost 5 bases and J lost 5; bases outside the gene matches: 8. This CDR3 reads CASSHSGGDHNEQFF. CDR3 bases: TGTGCCAGCAGCCATTCGGGAGGGGACCACAATGAGCAGTTCTTC. The full variable domain, completed using reference TRBV11-2 and TRBJ2-1, is EAGVAQSPRYKIIEKRQSVAFWCNPISGHATLYWYQQILGQGPKLLIQFQNNGVVDDSQLPKDRFSAERLKGVDSTLKIQPAKLEDSAVYLCASSHSGGDHNEQFFGPGTRLTVL.

This rearrangement joins TRBV5-4 to TRBJ2-1, with D perhaps matching TRBD2 (5 bases). The CDR3 runs 14 residues. Germline loops: CDR1 SGHNT, CDR2 YYREEE (reference sequence). V shed 1 base and J shed 8 bases, with 13 bases lying between them. The CDR3 DNA sequence: TGTGCCAGCAGCTTGTTAAGGAGGAGGCATGAGCAGTTCTTC. It is translated as CASSLLRRRHEQFF.

J is TRBJ2-1 and V is TRBV11-2; TRBD2 matches at 8 bases. CDR3 size: 11 residues. Germline V CDR1 and CDR2: SGHAT, FQNNGV. V shed 5 bases and J 14 bases; nucleotides not matched to a gene: 5. CDR3 DNA: TGTGCCAGCAGCACGGGACTAGTGGAGTTCTTC. Its translation is CASSTGLVEFF. Variable domain in full (rest from reference TRBV11-2 and TRBJ2-1): EAGVAQSPRYKIIEKRQSVAFWCNPISGHATLYWYQQILGQGPKLLIQFQNNGVVDDSQLPKDRFSAERLKGVDSTLKIQPAKLEDSAVYLCASSTGLVEFFGPGTRLTVL.

V usage is TRBV7-9 and J usage is TRBJ1-6; D is unclear. V was trimmed by 1 base and J by 3 bases, leaving 10 bases between them. Per germline, CDR1 SEHNR and CDR2 FQNEAQ (reference sequence). This CDR3 spans 16 amino acids. The CDR3 nucleotides are TGTGCCAGCAGCTTAGGTTCCGGTAACTATAATTCACCCCTCCACTTT. Translating gives CASSLGSGNYNSPLHF.

The CDR3 region is CASSGGTSGGDQETQYF. Here the CDR3 DNA reads TGTGCCAGCAGTGGAGGGACTAGCGGGGGGGACCAAGAGACCCAGTACTTC. The rearrangement uses TRBV28 and TRBJ2-5; TRBD2 matches 16 bases. The CDR3 totals 17 residues. J lost 0 bases, V lost 5 bases, and 3 bases had no gene match. Germline CDR1 reads MDHEN; CDR2 reads SYDVKM.

The chain uses TRBV18 and TRBJ2-1, with 7 bases lining up with TRBD1. Germline CDR1 and CDR2: KGHSH and LQKENI. Trimming took 0 bases from V and 10 from J; bases not matched to a gene: 12. The CDR3 runs 16 residues. The chain's CDR3 is CASSPPVGQVLAEQFF. The CDR3 bases are TGTGCCAGCTCACCACCAGTAGGACAGGTCTTAGCCGAGCAGTTCTTC.

The V gene is TRBV5-1, the J gene TRBJ2-5, with D tentatively TRBD1 (5 bases). The CDR3 spans 15 residues. V was shortened by 4 bases and J by 3 bases, with 16 bases between the two germline ends. Germline CDR1 reads SGHRS; CDR2 reads YFSETQ. CDR3 protein: CASSQGPQGEETQYF. The CDR3 DNA sequence: TGCGCCAGCAGCCAGGGCCCCCAAGGGGAAGAGACCCAGTACTTC.